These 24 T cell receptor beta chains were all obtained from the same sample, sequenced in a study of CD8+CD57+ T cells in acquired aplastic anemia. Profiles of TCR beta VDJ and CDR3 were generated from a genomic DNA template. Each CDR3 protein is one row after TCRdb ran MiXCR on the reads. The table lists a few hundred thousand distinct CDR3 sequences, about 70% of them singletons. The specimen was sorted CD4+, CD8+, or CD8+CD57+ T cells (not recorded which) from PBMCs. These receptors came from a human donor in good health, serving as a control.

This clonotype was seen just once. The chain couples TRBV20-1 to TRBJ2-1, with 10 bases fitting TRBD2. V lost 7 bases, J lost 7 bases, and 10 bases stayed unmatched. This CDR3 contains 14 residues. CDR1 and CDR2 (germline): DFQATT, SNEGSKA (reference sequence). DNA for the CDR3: TGCAGTGTGGGGGGGACTAGCGTCCAAAATGAGCAGTTCTTC. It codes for CSVGGTSVQNEQFF.

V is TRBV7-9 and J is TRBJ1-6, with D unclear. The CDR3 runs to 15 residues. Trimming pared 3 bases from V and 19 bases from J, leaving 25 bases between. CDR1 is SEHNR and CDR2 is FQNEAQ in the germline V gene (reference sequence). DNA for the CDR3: TGTGCCAGCAGCTTGGCAAGCGGCCCGTACAAAGCGCAGCACTTT. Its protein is CASSLASGPYKAQHF.

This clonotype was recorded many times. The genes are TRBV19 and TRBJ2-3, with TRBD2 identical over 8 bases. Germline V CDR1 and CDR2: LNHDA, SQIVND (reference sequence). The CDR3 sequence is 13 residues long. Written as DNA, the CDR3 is TGTGGAGCTAGCGGGCCCAGCACAGATACGCAGTATTTT. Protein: CGASGPSTDTQYF.

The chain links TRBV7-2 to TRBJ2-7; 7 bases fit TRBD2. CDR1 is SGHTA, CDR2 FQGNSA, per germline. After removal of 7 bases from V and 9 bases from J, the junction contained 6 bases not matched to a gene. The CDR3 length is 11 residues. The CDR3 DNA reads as TGTGCCAGCACTAGCGGCTGCGGGCAGTACTTC. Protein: CASTSGCGQYF. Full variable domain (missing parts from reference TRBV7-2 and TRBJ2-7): GAGVSQSPSNKVTEKGKDVELRCDPISGHTALYWYRQSLGQGLEFLIYFQGNSAPDKSGLPSDRFSAERTGGSVSTLTIQRTQQEDSAVYLCASTSGCGQYFGPGTRLTVT.

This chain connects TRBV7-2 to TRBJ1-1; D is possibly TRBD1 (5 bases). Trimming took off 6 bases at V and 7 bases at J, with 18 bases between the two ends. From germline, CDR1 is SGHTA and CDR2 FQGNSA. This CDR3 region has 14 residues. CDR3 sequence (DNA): TGTGCCAGCAGGTCGAACCGGGACGGTAATGAAGCTTTCTTT. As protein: CASRSNRDGNEAFF.

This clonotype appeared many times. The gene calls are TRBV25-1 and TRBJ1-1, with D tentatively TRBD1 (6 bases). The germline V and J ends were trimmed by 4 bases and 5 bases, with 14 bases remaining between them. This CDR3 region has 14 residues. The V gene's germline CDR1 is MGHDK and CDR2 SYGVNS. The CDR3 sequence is CASSGTGWKTEAFF. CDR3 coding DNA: TGTGCCAGCAGTGGTACAGGGTGGAAAACTGAAGCTTTCTTT.

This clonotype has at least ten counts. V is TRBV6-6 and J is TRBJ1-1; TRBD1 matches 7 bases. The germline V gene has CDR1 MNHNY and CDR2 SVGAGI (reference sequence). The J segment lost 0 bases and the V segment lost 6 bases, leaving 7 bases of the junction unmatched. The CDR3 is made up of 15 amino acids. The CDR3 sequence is CASRIGGGMNTEAFF. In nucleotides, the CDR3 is TGTGCCAGCAGGATCGGAGGGGGCATGAACACTGAAGCTTTCTTT.

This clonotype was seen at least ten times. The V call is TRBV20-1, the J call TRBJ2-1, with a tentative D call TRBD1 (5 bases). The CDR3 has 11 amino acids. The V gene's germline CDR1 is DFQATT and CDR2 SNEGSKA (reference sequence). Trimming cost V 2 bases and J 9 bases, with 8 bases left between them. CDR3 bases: TGCAGTGCTAGACGACAGAGTGAGCAGTTCTTC. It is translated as CSARRQSEQFF.

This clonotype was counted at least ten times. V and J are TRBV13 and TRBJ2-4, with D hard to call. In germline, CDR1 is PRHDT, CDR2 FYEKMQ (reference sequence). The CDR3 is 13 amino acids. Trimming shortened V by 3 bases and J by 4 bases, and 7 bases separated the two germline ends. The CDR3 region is CASSFVGKNIQYF. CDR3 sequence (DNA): TGTGCCAGCAGCTTCGTAGGGAAAAACATTCAGTACTTC.

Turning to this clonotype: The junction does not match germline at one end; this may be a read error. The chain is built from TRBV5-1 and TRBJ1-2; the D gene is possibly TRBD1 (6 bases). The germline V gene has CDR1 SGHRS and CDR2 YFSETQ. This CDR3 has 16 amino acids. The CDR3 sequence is CASSLFATGRIYGYTF. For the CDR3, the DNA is TGTGCCAGCAGCCTATTCGCTACAGGGAGGATCTATGGCTACACCTTC.

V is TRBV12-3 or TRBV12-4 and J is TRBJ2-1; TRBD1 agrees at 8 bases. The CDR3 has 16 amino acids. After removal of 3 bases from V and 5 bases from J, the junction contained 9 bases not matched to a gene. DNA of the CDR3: TGTGCCAGCAGTTTTCAGGTCAGGGGGCCTGACAATGAGCAGTTCTTC. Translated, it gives CASSFQVRGPDNEQFF.

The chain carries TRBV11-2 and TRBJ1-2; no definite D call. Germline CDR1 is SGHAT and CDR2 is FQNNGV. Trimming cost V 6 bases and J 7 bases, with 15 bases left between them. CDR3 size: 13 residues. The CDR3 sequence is CASSLPSIAGYTF. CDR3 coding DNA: TGTGCCAGCAGTTTACCCTCTATTGCTGGCTACACCTTC.

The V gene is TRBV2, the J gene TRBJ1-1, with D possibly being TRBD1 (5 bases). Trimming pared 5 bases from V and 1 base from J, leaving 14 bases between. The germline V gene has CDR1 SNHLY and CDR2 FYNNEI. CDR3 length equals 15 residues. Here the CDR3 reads CASSLSERGNTEAFF. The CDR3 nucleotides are TGTGCCAGCAGTTTATCGGAGAGGGGGAACACTGAAGCTTTCTTT.

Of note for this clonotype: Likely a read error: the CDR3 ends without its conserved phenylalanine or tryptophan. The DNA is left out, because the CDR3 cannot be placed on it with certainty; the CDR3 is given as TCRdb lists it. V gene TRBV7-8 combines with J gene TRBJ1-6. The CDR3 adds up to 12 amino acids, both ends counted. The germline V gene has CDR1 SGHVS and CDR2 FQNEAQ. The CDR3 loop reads CASSRYNSPLQV.

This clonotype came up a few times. Here the CDR3 reads CASGTAVTYEQYF. For the CDR3, the DNA is TGTGCCAGCGGTACAGCAGTGACCTACGAGCAGTACTTC. This chain connects TRBV25-1 to TRBJ2-7; no clear D. Trimming stripped 8 bases from V and 2 bases from J, with 13 bases between. Germline V gene sequence: CDR1 MGHDK, CDR2 SYGVNS. The CDR3 sequence is 13 residues long.

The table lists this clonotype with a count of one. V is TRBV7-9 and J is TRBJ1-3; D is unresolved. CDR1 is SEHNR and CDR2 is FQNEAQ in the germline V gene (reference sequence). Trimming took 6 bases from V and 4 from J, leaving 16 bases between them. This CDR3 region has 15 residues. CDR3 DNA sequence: TGTGCCAGCAGTTCAAAAAACCCGTCCGGAAACACCATATATTTT. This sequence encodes CASSSKNPSGNTIYF.

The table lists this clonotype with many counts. CDR3 region: CASSATQGTNTEAFF. In DNA, the CDR3 is TGTGCCAGCAGTGCTACACAGGGTACGAACACTGAAGCTTTCTTT. The rearrangement uses TRBV6-1 and TRBJ1-1, with TRBD1 as a possible D gene (6 bases). The germline V and J ends were trimmed by 4 bases and 1 base, with 13 bases remaining between them. This CDR3 has 15 amino acids. CDR1 is MNHNS, CDR2 SASEGT, per germline.

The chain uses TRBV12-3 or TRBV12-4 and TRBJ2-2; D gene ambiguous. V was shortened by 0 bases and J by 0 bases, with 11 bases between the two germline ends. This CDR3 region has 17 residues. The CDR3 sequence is CASSLALEHSNTGELFF. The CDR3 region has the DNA TGTGCCAGCAGTTTAGCGCTGGAGCACTCGAACACCGGGGAGCTGTTTTTT.

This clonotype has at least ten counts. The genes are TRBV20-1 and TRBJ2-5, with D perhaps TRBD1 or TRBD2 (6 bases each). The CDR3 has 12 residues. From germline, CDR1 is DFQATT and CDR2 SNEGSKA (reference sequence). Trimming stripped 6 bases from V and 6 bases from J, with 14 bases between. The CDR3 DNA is TGCAGTGCCCCTCTAGGGGGGAAGACCCAGTACTTC. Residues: CSAPLGGKTQYF.

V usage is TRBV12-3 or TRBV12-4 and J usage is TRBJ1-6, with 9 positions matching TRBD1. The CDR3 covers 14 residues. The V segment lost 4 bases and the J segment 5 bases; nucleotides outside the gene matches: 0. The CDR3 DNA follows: TGTGCCAGCAGTTGGACAGGGGATAATTCACCCCTCCACTTT. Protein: CASSWTGDNSPLHF.

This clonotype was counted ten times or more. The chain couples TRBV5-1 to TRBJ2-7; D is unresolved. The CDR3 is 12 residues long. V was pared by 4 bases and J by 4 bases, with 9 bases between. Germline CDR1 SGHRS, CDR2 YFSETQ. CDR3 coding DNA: TGCGCCAGCAGCCCCCAGTCGTACGAGCAGTACTTC. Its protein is CASSPQSYEQYF.

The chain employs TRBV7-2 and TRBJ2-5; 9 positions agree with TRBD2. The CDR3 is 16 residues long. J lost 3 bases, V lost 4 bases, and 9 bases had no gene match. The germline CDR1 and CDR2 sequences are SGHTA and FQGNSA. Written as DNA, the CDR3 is TGTGCCAGCAGCTCCGGGGTAGCGGGGGCTGAAGAGACCCAGTACTTC. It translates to CASSSGVAGAEETQYF.

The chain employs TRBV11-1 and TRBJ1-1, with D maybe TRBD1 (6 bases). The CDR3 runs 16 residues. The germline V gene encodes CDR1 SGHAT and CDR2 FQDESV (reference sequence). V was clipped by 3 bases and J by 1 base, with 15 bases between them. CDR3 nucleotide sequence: TGTGCCAGCAGCTTGTTAAGGGGGGCGGCGAACACTGAAGCTTTCTTT. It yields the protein CASSLLRGAANTEAFF. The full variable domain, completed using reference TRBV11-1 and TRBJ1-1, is EAEVAQSPRYKITEKSQAVAFWCDPISGHATLYWYRQILGQGPELLVQFQDESVVDDSQLPKDRFSAERLKGVDSTLKIQPAELGDSAMYLCASSLLRGAANTEAFFGQGTRLTVV.

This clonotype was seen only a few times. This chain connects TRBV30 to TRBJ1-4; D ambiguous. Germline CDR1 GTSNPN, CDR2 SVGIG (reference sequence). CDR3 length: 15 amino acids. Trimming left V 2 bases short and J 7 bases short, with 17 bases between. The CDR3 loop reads CAWSPNRGRREKLFF. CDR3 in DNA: TGTGCCTGGAGTCCCAACCGAGGCAGGCGTGAAAAACTGTTTTTT. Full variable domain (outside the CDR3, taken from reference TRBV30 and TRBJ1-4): SQTIHQWPATLVQPVGSPLSLECTVEGTSNPNLYWYRQAAGRGLQLLFYSVGIGQISSEVPQNLSASRPQDRQFILSSKKLLLSDSGFYLCAWSPNRGRREKLFFGSGTQLSVL.